This TCR beta chain was sequenced during a study of blood T cell repertoires in COVID-19 (dated by TCRdb to 2020 to 2021). As for the study more broadly: Samples from collaborators originated in the United States, Italy and Spain and spanned both the acute and convalescent phases of COVID-19. The repertoires were made available in a free public database intended to serve as a resource for research on the immune response to SARS-CoV-2. The sample metadata nearly always contained a de-identified subject ID, COVID-19 status, age in years and sex. HLA class I and class II types, where available, came from metadata supplied by the sample provider rather than from assay-based typing. The samples were drawn from the first 160 participants of the ongoing ImmuneRACE study and from 950 to 1,500 subjects provided by 6 global collaborators. Deeply sampled blood TCRbeta repertoires from subjects exposed to, actively infected with, or recovered from COVID-19 were included in the dataset. The material from the prospective study consisted of cDNA or gDNA derived from T cells, B-cell-depleted T cells, or PBMCs. Study-wide findings and limitations: The quantity of clinical and demographic metadata differed by source and by participant and was supplied without curation.

The immunoSEQ Assay, a bias-controlled multiplex PCR, was used to amplify TCRbeta CDR3 regions from genomic DNA. In the source study's methods: Nucleated cell counts per sample were estimated from amplification of reference gene primers within the assay. To quantify the absolute abundance of each unique TCRbeta CDR3 rearrangement, sequence reads were collapsed and filtered. For each sample, productive Simpson clonality was calculated as the square root of Simpson's diversity index over productive rearrangements. Here the immuneACCESS table is served through TCRdb, limited to in-frame sequences with V and J called. Missing clones are a known gap in these copies; in checked studies unresolved V genes cover under half, and the rest lacks a known reason. D and trimming come from the DNA, and the V and J calls and clone size come from that table. For this sample the table gives under 200,000 clones, of which 75% to 90% were detected only once. Over 10% of the sample lies in the top ten.

Participants in the prospective study were aged about 18 to 95 years, lived in some 24 United States geographic areas, and enrolled through a virtual design. In the prospective study, participants were assigned to cohorts based on the clinical history participants reported in a screening survey and a study questionnaire. Recovered participants in ImmuneRACE Cohort 3 were defined as having two consecutive negative NP/OP PCR tests, clearance from a healthcare professional, or resolution of symptoms. Mobile phlebotomists in the prospective study collected whole blood, serum and a nasopharyngeal or oropharyngeal swab from every participant. Additional blood draws and questionnaires over an approximately two-month period could optionally be provided by prospective study participants. Before DNA extraction, prospective study blood samples were shipped either frozen or at room temperature. Worth noting for this clone: This clone's antigen is unknown. Per-base quality was not reported, and no clone a single base away is much larger than it.

V drops 0 bases and J drops 6 bases, leaving 15 bases in between. Taken from cysteine to phenylalanine, the CDR3 has 15 residues. Only the CDR3 region is kept as DNA, spanning 45 bases read in frame from base 1. CDR1 SGDLS and CDR2 YYNGEE are derived from the germline V gene. Sequenced input: PBMCs or T cells enriched from blood (not recorded which). In this chain, TRBV9 is recombined with TRBJ1-2; tentative D gene TRBD1, with 6 bases matching. The clonotype was recovered from an older woman who had recovered from COVID-19. The CDR3 protein sequence reads: CASSVVPSGDHGYTF. Here is the DNA: TGTGCCAGCAGCGTAGTACCGTCAGGGGACCATGGCTACACCTTC.